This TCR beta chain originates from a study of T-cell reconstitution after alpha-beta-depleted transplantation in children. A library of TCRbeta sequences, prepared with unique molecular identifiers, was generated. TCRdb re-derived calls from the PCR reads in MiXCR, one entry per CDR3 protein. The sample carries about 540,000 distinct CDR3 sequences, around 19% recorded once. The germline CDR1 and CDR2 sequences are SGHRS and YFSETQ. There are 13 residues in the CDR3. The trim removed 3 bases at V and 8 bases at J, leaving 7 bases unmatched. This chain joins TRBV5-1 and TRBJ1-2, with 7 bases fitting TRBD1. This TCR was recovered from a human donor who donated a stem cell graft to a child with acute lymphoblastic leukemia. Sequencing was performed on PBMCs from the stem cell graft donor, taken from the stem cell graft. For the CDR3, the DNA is TGCGCCAGCAGCTGGGGACAGCGCGACGGCTACACCTTC. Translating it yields CASSWGQRDGYTF.